One and the same sample provided the 14 T cell receptor beta chains below, sequenced in a study of OX40 agonist ivuxolimab in advanced cancers. The receptor library was made with the immunoSEQ multiplex PCR assay. The clones in this table, taken by TCRdb from immuneACCESS, are in-frame only. Not every clone is retained; where verified, under half of the shortfall comes from an unresolved V gene, and the cause of the rest is unknown. For this sample the table gives tens of thousands of clones, of which less than 95% were detected only once. About 5% of the sample is held by the ten biggest clonotypes. The sample was CD4+ or CD8+ T cells sorted from blood, taken in a trial of the OX40 agonist ivuxolimab. Receptors originate from an adult with an advanced solid tumor such as melanoma, head and neck, liver or kidney cancer.

The CDR3 DNA is TGTGCCTGGAGTACAGGGGGCACAGATACGCAGTATTTT. Its protein product is CAWSTGGTDTQYF. The V and J genes are TRBV30 and TRBJ2-3; 7 nucleotides match TRBD1. This CDR3 region has 13 residues. V was clipped by 2 bases and J by 1 base; unmatched bases: 0. Per the germline V gene, CDR1 is GTSNPN and CDR2 is SVGIG (reference sequence).

The chain is built from TRBV6-4 and TRBJ2-3; 7 bases are shared with TRBD2. Germline V CDR1 and CDR2: MRHNA, SNTAGT. CDR3 length: 15 residues. Trimming at V came to 0 bases and at J to 3 bases, leaving 3 bases not matched to a gene. CDR3 region: CASSDSFGGTDTQYF. The CDR3 DNA sequence: TGTGCCAGCAGTGACTCGTTCGGGGGGACAGATACGCAGTATTTT.

A single count supports this clone. The V call is TRBV5-1, the J call TRBJ2-2; 7 bases fit TRBD1. The CDR3 spans 16 residues. CDR1 is SGHRS and CDR2 is YFSETQ in the germline V gene. V trimming: 1 base; J trimming: 5 bases; junction bases outside the gene matches: 8. The CDR3 DNA is TGCGCCAGCAGCTTGAACCAGGGGGTTATAACCGGGGAGCTGTTTTTT. It specifies CASSLNQGVITGELFF. The variable domain in full, with the rest retrieved from reference TRBV5-1 and TRBJ2-2, is KAGVTQTPRYLIKTRGQQVTLSCSPISGHRSVSWYQQTPGQGLQFLFEYFSETQRNKGNFPGRFSGRQFSNSRSEMNVSTLELGDSALYLCASSLNQGVITGELFFGEGSRLTVL.

The chain has TRBV2 and TRBJ2-4; 8 bases line up with TRBD1. CDR3 length: 11 residues. With 11 bases clipped from V and 8 bases from J, the junction kept 5 bases outside the gene matches. Per germline, CDR1 SNHLY and CDR2 FYNNEI. The CDR3 DNA is TGTGCCGCCGACAGGGGATACATTCAGTACTTC. As protein: CAADRGYIQYF.

Concerning this clone itself: Distinct nucleotide sequences in the sample also encode this CDR3. The chain has TRBV5-1 and TRBJ2-6; perhaps TRBD1 as D (7 bases). CDR1 and CDR2 (germline): SGHRS, YFSETQ. V was trimmed by 0 bases and J by 2 bases, leaving 21 bases between them. The CDR3 length is 20 residues. CDR3 DNA sequence: TGCGCCAGCAGCTTGGCCTTGGGTTCAGGGGGGCTAACTGGGGCCAACGTCCTGACTTTC. As protein: CASSLALGSGGLTGANVLTF.

The V gene is TRBV6-1, the J gene TRBJ2-5; D tentatively fits TRBD1 or TRBD2 (5 bases each). Germline V lookup: CDR1 MNHNS, CDR2 SASEGT. The CDR3 runs to 14 residues. V dropped 3 bases and J dropped 5 bases, with 13 bases sitting between them. DNA for the CDR3: TGTGCCAGCAGTGAGAGGGGTAGAGGCGAGACCCAGTACTTC. This codes for CASSERGRGETQYF.

This sequence joins TRBV7-2 and TRBJ2-6; D remains ambiguous. Germline values: CDR1 SGHTA, CDR2 FQGNSA. Trimming removed 4 bases at V and 5 bases at J, with 15 bases between. The CDR3 runs 16 residues. This chain's CDR3 is CASSYRRQSRANVLTF. CDR3 in DNA: TGTGCCAGCAGCTATAGACGACAAAGTCGGGCCAACGTCCTGACTTTC.

V gene TRBV7-3 combines with J gene TRBJ2-1; maybe TRBD2 (5 bases). The CDR3 runs to 14 residues. Deletions cut 0 bases from V and 8 bases from J, with 11 bases between. Germline CDR1 reads SGHTA; CDR2 reads FQGTGA. The CDR3: CASSLTPSSDEQFF. CDR3 bases: TGTGCCAGCAGCTTAACGCCTAGCAGCGATGAGCAGTTCTTC.

V is TRBV7-2 and J is TRBJ2-5, with D tentatively TRBD1 or TRBD2 (7 bases each). This CDR3 comprises 12 residues. Between the trimmed V and J ends, which lost 5 bases and 5 bases, there was a span of 9 bases. Germline lookup yields CDR1 SGHTA and CDR2 FQGNSA. The chain's CDR3 is CASSQGGETQYF. The CDR3, as DNA: TGTGCCAGCAGCCAGGGGGGGGAGACCCAGTACTTC.

This CDR3 reads CASSTLKPRGQLFF. The CDR3 nucleotides read TGTGCCAGCAGCACTCTGAAGCCACGGGGGCAACTGTTTTTT. The chain joins TRBV21-1 to TRBJ1-4. TRBV21-1 is shown as a pseudogene. The CDR3 runs 14 residues.

The rearrangement uses TRBV7-8 and TRBJ2-5; D unresolved. CDR3 length: 12 amino acids. Germline assignment: CDR1 SGHVS and CDR2 FQNEAQ. The V and J ends lost 5 bases and 5 bases respectively, with 9 bases between them. For the CDR3, the DNA is TGTGCCAGCAGCCCCCCGGCGGAGACCCAGTACTTC. It yields the protein CASSPPAETQYF.

The chain uses TRBV7-2 and TRBJ2-1, with 9 bases fitting TRBD2. In germline, CDR1 is SGHTA, CDR2 FQGNSA. This CDR3 region has 14 residues. V lost 5 bases to trimming and J lost 4 bases; unmatched junction nucleotides: 3. The CDR3 bases are TGTGCCAGCAGCGTCGGACTAGCGTACAATGAGCAGTTCTTC. It encodes CASSVGLAYNEQFF. The variable domain in full, with the rest retrieved from reference TRBV7-2 and TRBJ2-1, is GAGVSQSPSNKVTEKGKDVELRCDPISGHTALYWYRQSLGQGLEFLIYFQGNSAPDKSGLPSDRFSAERTGGSVSTLTIQRTQQEDSAVYLCASSVGLAYNEQFFGPGTRLTVL.

The CDR3 DNA is TGTGCCAGCAGTAGAACCCGGGACACGTCCGGGTTGGGACTGTTTTTT. This codes for CASSRTRDTSGLGLFF. The V gene is TRBV6-6, the J gene TRBJ1-4; TRBD1 is a possible D gene (6 bases). Germline V gene sequence: CDR1 MNHNY, CDR2 SVGAGI (reference sequence). V lost 5 bases and J 13 bases, leaving 26 bases between the germline ends. The CDR3 is 16 residues long.

This clone was counted between two and nine times. V gene TRBV28 combines with J gene TRBJ1-3; D is unresolved. V was shortened by 6 bases and J by 3 bases, with 12 bases between the two germline ends. CDR1 MDHEN and CDR2 SYDVKM come from the germline V gene. This CDR3 spans 14 amino acids. CDR3 sequence (DNA): TGTGCCAGCAGCCTTGTGTTATATGGAAACACCATATATTTT. This translates into CASSLVLYGNTIYF.